This TCR beta chain was documented in a study of T cell changes during pregnancy in multiple sclerosis. Sequenced by immunoSEQ multiplex PCR; TCRdb stores in-frame clones only, minus some. The data show tens of thousands of clones, 85% to 95% seen once. Germline V gene data show CDR1 as MNHNS and CDR2 as SASEGT. CDR3 length equals 13 residues. Of note for this clone: A read error may account for a junction end that differs from germline.

The gene calls are TRBV6-1 and TRBJ1-1, with a tentative D call TRBD1 (6 bases). This specimen was peripheral blood, taken in the third trimester of pregnancy. The receptor was isolated from a female donor in good health, enrolled as a control in a pregnancy study. The CDR3 DNA sequence: TGTGCCAGCACTGAACAGGGTTGGTATGAAGCTTTCTTT. Residues: CASTEQGWYEAFF.